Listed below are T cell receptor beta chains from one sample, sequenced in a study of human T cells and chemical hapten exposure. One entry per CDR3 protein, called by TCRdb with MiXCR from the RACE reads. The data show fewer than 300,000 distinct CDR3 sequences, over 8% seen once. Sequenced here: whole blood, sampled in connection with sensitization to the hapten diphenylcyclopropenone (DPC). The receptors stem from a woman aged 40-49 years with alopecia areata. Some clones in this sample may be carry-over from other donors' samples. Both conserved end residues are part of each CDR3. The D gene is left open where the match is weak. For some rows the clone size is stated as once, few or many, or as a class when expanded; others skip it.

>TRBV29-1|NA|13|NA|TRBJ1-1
CSVAGRSNTEAFF
TGCAGCGTCGCAGGGAGATCGAACACTGAAGCTTTCTTT
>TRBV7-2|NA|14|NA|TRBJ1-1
CASSERWGTPEAFF
TGTGCCAGCAGCGAGAGGTGGGGGACCCCTGAAGCTTTCTTT
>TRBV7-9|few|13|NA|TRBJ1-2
CASSLGSEYGYTF
TGTGCCAGCTCCCTAGGATCCGAGTATGGCTACACCTTC
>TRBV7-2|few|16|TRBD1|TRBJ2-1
CASSALTGGSYNEQFF
TGTGCCAGCAGCGCCTTGACAGGGGGCTCGTACAATGAGCAGTTCTTC
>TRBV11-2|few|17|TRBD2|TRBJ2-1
CASSSATSGSSYNEQFF
TGTGCCAGCAGCTCGGCGACTAGCGGCTCCTCCTACAATGAGCAGTTCTTC
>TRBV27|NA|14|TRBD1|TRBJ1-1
CASTKALQGAEAFF
TGTGCCAGTACGAAAGCACTACAGGGGGCTGAAGCTTTCTTT
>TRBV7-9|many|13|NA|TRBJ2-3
CASSPRGTDTQYF
TGTGCCAGCAGCCCTCGAGGTACAGATACGCAGTATTTT
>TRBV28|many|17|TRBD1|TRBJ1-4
CASSYRTGPVSNEKLFF
TGTGCCAGCAGTTACCGGACAGGGCCTGTCTCTAATGAAAAACTGTTTTTT
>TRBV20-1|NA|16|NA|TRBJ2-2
CSALAPTGRATWELFF
TGCAGTGCTCTCGCTCCTACAGGGAGGGCGACCTGGGAGCTGTTTTTT
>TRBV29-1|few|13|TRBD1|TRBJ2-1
CSVDRDRMDEQFF
TGCAGCGTTGACCGGGACAGGATGGATGAGCAGTTCTTC
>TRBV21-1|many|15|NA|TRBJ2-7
CASSKEGQGFYEQYF
TGTGCCAGCAGCAAAGAGGGACAGGGGTTCTACGAGCAGTACTTC
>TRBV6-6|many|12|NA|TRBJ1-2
CASSPTDRSYTF
TGTGCCAGCAGCCCTACTGACAGATCCTACACCTTC
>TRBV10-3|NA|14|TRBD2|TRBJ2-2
CAITSGTSTGELFF
TGTGCCATCACCTCCGGGACTAGCACCGGGGAGCTGTTTTTT
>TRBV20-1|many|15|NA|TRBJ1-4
CSASLGAKTNEKLFF
TGCAGTGCTAGTTTGGGGGCAAAGACTAATGAAAAACTGTTTTTT
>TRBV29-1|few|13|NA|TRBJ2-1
CSVEGRLYNEQFF
TGCAGCGTTGAGGGCAGACTTTACAATGAGCAGTTCTTC
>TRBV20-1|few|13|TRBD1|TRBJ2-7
CSALSGTAYEQYF
TGCAGTGCTCTCTCCGGGACAGCCTACGAGCAGTACTTC
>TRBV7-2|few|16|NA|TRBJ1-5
CASSLEGTQLNQPQHF
TGTGCCAGCAGCTTAGAGGGCACTCAATTGAATCAGCCCCAGCATTTT
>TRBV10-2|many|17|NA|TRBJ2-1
CASTSGGAGVFNNEQFF
TGCGCCAGCACCTCAGGGGGAGCGGGAGTTTTCAACAATGAGCAGTTCTTC
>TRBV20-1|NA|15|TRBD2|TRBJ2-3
CSALGLAGRTDTQYF
TGCAGTGCTCTAGGACTAGCGGGCCGCACAGATACGCAGTATTTT
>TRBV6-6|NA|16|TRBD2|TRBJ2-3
CASSYSAREGTDTQYF
TGTGCCAGCAGTTACTCTGCGCGGGAGGGCACAGATACGCAGTATTTT
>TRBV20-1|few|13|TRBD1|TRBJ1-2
CSAGTGSDYGYTF
TGCAGTGCCGGGACAGGGTCCGACTATGGCTACACCTTC
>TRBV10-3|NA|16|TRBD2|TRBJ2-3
CAISESPTSGTDTQYF
TGTGCCATCAGTGAGTCGCCGACTAGCGGCACAGATACGCAGTATTTT